Following are 29 T cell receptor beta chains from one sample sequenced in a study of T cells in Graves' hyperthyroidism and ophthalmopathy. TCR beta CDR3 regions were amplified from RNA transcripts. The study used the HTBI primer set for a first-round RT-PCR of the TCR CDR3. TCRdb called the multiplex PCR reads again in MiXCR, with one record for every CDR3 protein. This table has roughly 800,000 distinct CDR3 sequences, 35% to 40% appearing once. Sequencing was performed on blood. These receptors all come from a man in his late teens or twenties with Graves' hyperthyroidism.

This clonotype was found many times. V is TRBV20-1 and J is TRBJ1-6, with D hard to call. The germline V and J ends were trimmed by 6 bases and 9 bases, with 15 bases remaining between them. This CDR3 comprises 13 residues. CDR1 is DFQATT and CDR2 is SNEGSKA in the germline V gene (reference sequence). The DNA of the CDR3 is TGCAGTGCCCCCCGAGGAGGTGGTTCACCCCTCCACTTT. Its protein product is CSAPRGGGSPLHF.

The chain uses TRBV10-3 and TRBJ1-4; tentatively, D is TRBD1 (6 bases). V lost 4 bases and J lost 5, with 11 bases in between. Germline CDR1 ENHRY, CDR2 SYGVKD. The length of the CDR3 is 14 residues. CDR3 coding DNA: TGTGCCATCAGTGCCGGGACACGGAATGAAAAACTGTTTTTT. Amino acid sequence: CAISAGTRNEKLFF.

Of note for this clonotype: A junction boundary mismatches the germline segment, possibly from a read error. The rearrangement uses TRBV7-7 and TRBJ2-2, with 7 positions matching TRBD2. The CDR3 length is 16 residues. Germline V lookup: CDR1 SSHAT, CDR2 FNYEAQ (reference sequence). The CDR3 DNA follows: TGTGCTAGCAGCTTAGGAACGGGAGGAAGGACCGGGGAGCTGTTTTTT. Its protein is CASSLGTGGRTGELFF.

This clonotype came up a few times. The chain couples TRBV2 to TRBJ2-7; 9 nucleotides line up with TRBD1. This CDR3 is 14 amino acids long. Germline V CDR1 and CDR2: SNHLY, FYNNEI. V shed 3 bases and J 6 bases; nucleotides not matched to a gene: 6. DNA of the CDR3: TGTGCCAGCAGTGAGAGGGGACAGGGATCCGAGCAGTACTTC. Translating gives CASSERGQGSEQYF. Full variable domain (remainder filled in from reference TRBV2 and TRBJ2-7): EPEVTQTPSHQVTQMGQEVILRCVPISNHLYFYWYRQILGQKVEFLVSFYNNEISEKSEIFDDQFSVERPDGSNFTLKIRSTKLEDSAMYFCASSERGQGSEQYFGPGTRLTVT.

This clonotype was seen a few times. The genes are TRBV19 and TRBJ2-7; the D gene could be TRBD1 or TRBD2 (6 bases each). This CDR3 has 15 amino acids. V was shortened by 5 bases and J by 3 bases, with 17 bases between the two germline ends. Germline V gives CDR1 LNHDA, CDR2 SQIVND (reference sequence). The CDR3 bases are TGTGCCAGTAGTGTGACGGGGGCGCCCAACTACGAGCAGTACTTC. It codes for CASSVTGAPNYEQYF.

This clonotype turned up a few times. Because the CDR3 is missing its conserved closing phenylalanine or tryptophan, this is likely a read error. The CDR3 region is CASSHRQCSYNSPLHL. In nucleotides, the CDR3 is TGTGCCAGCAGCCATAGACAGTGCTCCTATAATTCACCCCTCCACCTT. The chain joins TRBV7-2 to TRBJ1-6, with a tentative D call TRBD1 (5 bases). Germline loops: CDR1 SGHTA, CDR2 FQGNSA. V gave up 5 bases and J gave up 0 bases, with 11 bases separating them. This CDR3 spans 16 amino acids.

The sample holds many counts of this clonotype. The rearrangement joins TRBV2 to TRBJ2-5; D is undetermined. The CDR3 sequence is 14 residues long. V was clipped by 10 bases and J by 4 bases, with 19 bases between them. The germline V gene encodes CDR1 SNHLY and CDR2 FYNNEI. The CDR3: CANSRYPRSETQYF. CDR3 sequence (DNA): TGTGCCAACTCCCGCTACCCTAGGTCAGAGACCCAGTACTTC.

Concerning this clonotype itself: Given a much more abundant clone one base away, this may be a read error. The V gene is TRBV7-2, the J gene TRBJ1-2, with D unclear. The CDR3 spans 12 residues. V lost 4 bases and J 4 bases, leaving 7 bases between the germline ends. Germline values: CDR1 SGHTA, CDR2 FQGNSA. CDR3 nucleotide sequence: TGTGCCAGCAGCTGGGAAGGCTATGGCTACACCTTC. Its translation is CASSWEGYGYTF.

This clonotype occurred a few times. V and J are TRBV2 and TRBJ2-2; D is unresolved. The CDR3 is made up of 14 amino acids. Trimming shortened V by 11 bases and J by 4 bases, and 17 bases separated the two germline ends. CDR1 and CDR2 (germline): SNHLY, FYNNEI. The CDR3 DNA is TGTGCCGGAGTCCTAGGAGCCCCCACCGGGGAGCTGTTTTTT. It yields the protein CAGVLGAPTGELFF.

The chain combines TRBV7-2 with TRBJ1-6; D possibly corresponds to TRBD1 (5 bases). The germline V gene encodes CDR1 SGHTA and CDR2 FQGNSA. The V end lost 2 bases, the J end lost 10 bases, and 15 bases lay between the germline ends. CDR3 length: 15 amino acids. CDR3 coding DNA: TGTGCCAGCAGCTTATGGGCGGGGACGACCTCACCCCTCCACTTT. Protein: CASSLWAGTTSPLHF.

This clonotype was seen at least ten times. V gene TRBV15 combines with J gene TRBJ1-5; D is undetermined. This CDR3 spans 15 amino acids. Trimming stripped 0 bases from V and 6 bases from J, with 12 bases between. Per the germline V gene, CDR1 is LNHNV and CDR2 is YYDKDF (reference sequence). This chain's CDR3 is CATSRDPAGGQPQHF. As DNA, the CDR3 is TGTGCCACCAGCAGAGATCCTGCAGGAGGTCAGCCCCAGCATTTT. Complete variable domain (other parts from reference TRBV15 and TRBJ1-5): DAMVIQNPRYQVTQFGKPVTLSCSQTLNHNVMYWYQQKSSQAPKLLFHYYDKDFNNEADTPDNFQSRRPNTSFCFLDIRSPGLGDTAMYLCATSRDPAGGQPQHFGDGTRLSIL.

As to this clonotype: A much larger clone lies one base from this, so it may be a read error. This chain links TRBV2 with TRBJ2-2; no firm D call. Germline V gene data show CDR1 as SNHLY and CDR2 as FYNNEI. Trimming shortened V by 7 bases and J by 4 bases, and 13 bases separated the two germline ends. The CDR3 loop spans 14 amino acids. CDR3 DNA sequence: TGTGCCAGCACCGTGGCGCCGAGCACCGGGGAGCTGTTTTTT. Translating gives CASTVAPSTGELFF.

This clonotype showed up many times. This chain links TRBV20-1 with TRBJ1-2, with D perhaps matching TRBD1 (6 bases). CDR3 length: 14 residues. Trimming shortened V by 1 base and J by 7 bases, and 16 bases separated the two germline ends. The germline V gene encodes CDR1 DFQATT and CDR2 SNEGSKA (reference sequence). The DNA for the CDR3 is TGCAGTGCTAGAGTCCCTACAGGGACGGGTGGCTACACCTTC. Its protein is CSARVPTGTGGYTF.

As regards this clonotype: This may come from a read error, since a much larger clone is one base off. It is likely a read error, because the conserved phenylalanine at the end of the CDR3 is missing. The V gene is TRBV11-1, the J gene TRBJ1-1; a weak D match, TRBD1 (5 bases). V lost 6 bases to trimming and J lost 4 bases, with 12 bases between them. The CDR3 is made up of 13 amino acids. Germline V gene data show CDR1 as SGHAT and CDR2 as FQDESV (reference sequence). CDR3 bases: TGTGCCAGCAGACCACGGGGGGGCACTGAAGCTTTCTCT. This gives the protein CASRPRGGTEAFS.

This clonotype came up many times. The chain employs TRBV11-2 and TRBJ2-7; possibly TRBD2 for D (6 bases). The germline CDR1 and CDR2 sequences are SGHAT and FQNNGV. V was trimmed by 3 bases and J by 0 bases, leaving 12 bases between them. This CDR3 is built from 15 residues. The CDR3 here is CASSLGTYSSYEQYF. CDR3 DNA sequence: TGTGCCAGCAGCTTGGGGACTTATAGCTCCTACGAGCAGTACTTC.

This clonotype appeared many times. This chain connects TRBV20-1 to TRBJ1-2; D is possibly TRBD1 (6 bases). Trimming took off 3 bases at V and 4 bases at J, with 12 bases between the two ends. The CDR3 runs 13 residues. The V gene's germline CDR1 is DFQATT and CDR2 SNEGSKA (reference sequence). The CDR3: CSARRTDVYGYTF. The CDR3 DNA reads TGCAGTGCTAGGAGGACAGACGTCTATGGCTACACCTTC.

Comment on this clonotype: A read error may be the cause here, since a much bigger clone is one base away. The rearrangement uses TRBV7-9 and TRBJ2-5; no clear D gene. Germline CDR1 and CDR2: SEHNR and FQNEAQ (reference sequence). V dropped 5 bases and J dropped 2 bases, with 9 bases sitting between them. The CDR3 covers 13 residues. The CDR3: CASSPTIQETQYF. The CDR3 coding sequence is TGTGCCAGCAGCCCCACGATTCAAGAGACCCAGTACTTC.

There are a few counts of this clonotype. This chain uses TRBV20-1 with TRBJ2-7; 7 bases map to TRBD2. The CDR3 sequence is 13 residues long. From germline, CDR1 is DFQATT and CDR2 SNEGSKA (reference sequence). J lost 6 bases, V lost 4 bases, and 9 bases had no gene match. CDR3 nucleotide sequence: TGCAGTGCTATTGTGGGAGGGAGAGGCGAGCAGTACTTC. This encodes CSAIVGGRGEQYF.

The gene calls are TRBV10-3 and TRBJ2-7, with D uncertain. From germline, CDR1 is ENHRY and CDR2 SYGVKD. The CDR3 sequence is 13 residues long. The V end was cut by 10 bases, the J end by 6 bases, with 19 bases between. The CDR3, as DNA: TGTGCCAGCACCCCCCAAGGACGGAGCGAGCAGTACTTC. This encodes CASTPQGRSEQYF.

The chain joins TRBV25-1 to TRBJ2-7; a weak D match, TRBD2 (5 bases). Trimming removed 8 bases at V and 0 bases at J, with 17 bases between. Germline V gene data show CDR1 as MGHDK and CDR2 as SYGVNS. This CDR3 contains 15 residues. Here the CDR3 DNA reads TGTGCCAGCTCGGAGGTGAGTCGGAGCTCCTACGAGCAGTACTTC. This gives the protein CASSEVSRSSYEQYF.

The sample holds many counts of this clonotype. The genes are TRBV7-6 and TRBJ1-5; 7 bases map to TRBD1. V dropped 4 bases and J dropped 5; count of bases not matched to a gene: 8. From germline, CDR1 is SGHVS and CDR2 FNYEAQ. The CDR3 runs 15 residues. The CDR3 loop is CASSSGQSGDQPQHF. CDR3 bases: TGTGCCAGCAGCTCGGGACAGAGTGGGGATCAGCCCCAGCATTTT.

This clonotype has ten or more counts. The chain uses TRBV24-1 and TRBJ2-5; 12 positions match TRBD2. This CDR3 is built from 14 residues. After removal of 9 bases from V and 5 bases from J, the junction contained 6 bases not matched to a gene. Germline assignment: CDR1 KGHDR and CDR2 SFDVKD. The CDR3 region has the DNA TGTGCCACCCAGACTAGCGGGAGCCTCGAGACCCAGTACTTC. Its translation is CATQTSGSLETQYF.

This clonotype was recorded at least ten times. The V gene is TRBV7-9, the J gene TRBJ1-1; a weak D match, TRBD1 (6 bases). The CDR3 has 14 residues. Deletions cut 1 base from V and 5 bases from J, with 11 bases between. Germline CDR1 SEHNR, CDR2 FQNEAQ (reference sequence). CDR3 loop: CASSLGRGGTEAFF. The DNA of the CDR3 is TGTGCCAGCAGCTTAGGCAGGGGAGGAACTGAAGCTTTCTTT.

The chain joins TRBV7-9 to TRBJ2-7; TRBD2 is a possible D gene (5 bases). V dropped 1 base and J dropped 6 bases, with 16 bases sitting between them. This CDR3 contains 15 residues. Per germline, CDR1 SEHNR and CDR2 FQNEAQ (reference sequence). In DNA form, the CDR3 reads TGTGCCAGCAGCTTAGGGACTGTGGGTCCCTCCGAGCAGTACTTC. Its protein product is CASSLGTVGPSEQYF.

This clonotype was seen repeatedly, ten times or more. The chain has TRBV15 and TRBJ1-1, with a weak D call TRBD1 (6 bases). The CDR3 is 14 residues long. V was cut by 3 bases and J by 8 bases, with 16 bases left in between. CDR1 and CDR2 from the germline V gene are LNHNV and YYDKDF (reference sequence). Here the CDR3 DNA reads TGTGCCACCAGCAGCCACTCGACAGGACCAGAAGCTTTCTTT. Translation gives CATSSHSTGPEAFF.

At least ten counts were recorded for this clonotype. The rearrangement uses TRBV12-3 or TRBV12-4 and TRBJ1-4; no reliable D call. The CDR3 has 11 residues. V shed 5 bases and J shed 7 bases, with 5 bases lying between them. The CDR3 region has the DNA TGTGCCAGCAGTGCGGGTGAAAAACTGTTTTTT. Translating gives CASSAGEKLFF.

There are a few counts of this clonotype. Germline is not matched at one junction end, which may reflect a read error. The rearrangement uses TRBV10-3 and TRBJ2-7, with TRBD1 matching 9 bases. The germline V gene encodes CDR1 ENHRY and CDR2 SYGVKD. CDR3 size: 14 residues. CDR3: CASSVDRGTYEQYF. As DNA, the CDR3 is TGTGCCAGCAGTGTCGACAGGGGGACCTACGAGCAGTACTTC.

This clonotype was seen repeatedly, ten times or more. This sequence joins TRBV25-1 and TRBJ2-5; possible D gene TRBD1, 5 bases. The germline V gene encodes CDR1 MGHDK and CDR2 SYGVNS. The CDR3 sequence is 13 residues long. V lost 1 base, J lost 3 bases, and 6 bases lay in between. CDR3 loop: CASSEWGKETQYF. CDR3 DNA: TGTGCCAGCAGTGAATGGGGCAAAGAGACCCAGTACTTC. Complete variable domain (other parts from reference TRBV25-1 and TRBJ2-5): EADIYQTPRYLVIGTGKKITLECSQTMGHDKMYWYQQDPGMELHLIHYSYGVNSTEKGDLSSESTVSRIRTEHFPLTLESARPSHTSQYLCASSEWGKETQYFGPGTRLLVL.

This clonotype appeared many times. The chain uses TRBV29-1 and TRBJ1-3, with TRBD1 matching 7 bases. The V segment lost 7 bases and the J segment 0 bases; nucleotides outside the gene matches: 0. Per the germline V gene, CDR1 is SQVTM and CDR2 is ANQGSEA. There are 12 residues in the CDR3. The CDR3 loop is CSAGGSGNTIYF. CDR3 sequence (DNA): TGCAGCGCAGGGGGCTCTGGAAACACCATATATTTT.